This entry concerns a single T cell receptor (beta chain). These data are taken from a study of technical replicates of blood from several donors. Only in-frame clones appear in the TCRdb table, and some are missing; sequencing was by immunoSEQ multiplex PCR. The sample holds under 95,000 clones, 95% to 98% seen once. From germline, CDR1 is SGHAT and CDR2 FQNNGV. Deletions cut 2 bases from V and 3 bases from J, with 17 bases between. The CDR3 extends over 16 amino acids. Sequencing was carried out using T cells isolated from PBMCs. The V gene is TRBV11-2, the J gene TRBJ2-7, with D possibly TRBD2 on 6 matching bases. This TCR came from a human donor in good health. For the CDR3, the DNA is TGTGCCAGCAGCTTATGGGGGGATCTCGGGGGCTACGAGCAGTACTTC. It is translated as CASSLWGDLGGYEQYF.